There are many counts of the clone carrying this T cell receptor (beta chain). What it binds is not known. Time point specified: newly diagnosed GD, antithyroid drugs for less than 3 months. Isolated PBMC RNA provided the starting material for the TCR library. Libraries of TCR beta came from iRepertoire HTBI primers plus Arm-PCR of CDR3 regions. MiXCR, run by TCRdb on the multiplex PCR reads, gives a single entry per CDR3 protein. The table has fewer than 450,000 distinct CDR3 sequences, 15% seen once; the top ten hold about 7.6%. The record originates from a study of regulatory T cells in long-lasting Graves disease. Study-wide points: Persistent Graves' patients showed reduced TCR diversity versus newly diagnosed patients. There was favoring of TRBV28, TRBJ1-2 and TRBJ2-5 in persistent disease.

Trimming removed 8 bases from V and 0 bases from J, with 10 bases in between. Germline V gives CDR1 MDHEN, CDR2 SYDVKM. The length of the CDR3 is 13 residues. These data were also filed under a second study, of T cells in Graves' hyperthyroidism and ophthalmopathy. From that paper: Those with hyperthyroidism were 18 to 65 years old, newly diagnosed, and ill for under 2 months. The study excluded patients with uncontrolled infection, other autoimmune disease, pregnancy or lactation.

This rearrangement joins TRBV28 to TRBJ1-1; D is uncertain. The sequence came from a middle-aged woman with Graves disease. The sample here was peripheral blood mononuclear cells (PBMCs), taken at new diagnosis, from a patient treated with antithyroid drugs. CDR3 sequence reads: CASVHQVNTEAFF. Written as DNA, the CDR3 is TGTGCCAGCGTTCACCAGGTGAACACTGAAGCTTTCTTT.